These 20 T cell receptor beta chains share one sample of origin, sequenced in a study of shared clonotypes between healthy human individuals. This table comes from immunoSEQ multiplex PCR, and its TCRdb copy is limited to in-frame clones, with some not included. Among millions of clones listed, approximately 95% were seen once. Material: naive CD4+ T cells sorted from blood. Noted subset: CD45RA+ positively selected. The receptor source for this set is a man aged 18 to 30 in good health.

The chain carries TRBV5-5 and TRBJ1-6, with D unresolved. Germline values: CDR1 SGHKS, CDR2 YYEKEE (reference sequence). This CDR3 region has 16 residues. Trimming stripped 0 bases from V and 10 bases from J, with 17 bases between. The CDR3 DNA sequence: TGTGCCAGCAGCTTGGATGCCCCCCGTGAGTTCTCACCCCTCCACTTT. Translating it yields CASSLDAPREFSPLHF.

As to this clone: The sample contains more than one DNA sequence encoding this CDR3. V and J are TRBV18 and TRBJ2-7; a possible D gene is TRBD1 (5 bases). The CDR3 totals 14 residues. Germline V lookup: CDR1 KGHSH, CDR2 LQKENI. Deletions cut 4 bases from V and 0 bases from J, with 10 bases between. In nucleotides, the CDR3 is TGTGCCAGCTCACGGGGCCTCGACTCCTACGAGCAGTACTTC. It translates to CASSRGLDSYEQYF.

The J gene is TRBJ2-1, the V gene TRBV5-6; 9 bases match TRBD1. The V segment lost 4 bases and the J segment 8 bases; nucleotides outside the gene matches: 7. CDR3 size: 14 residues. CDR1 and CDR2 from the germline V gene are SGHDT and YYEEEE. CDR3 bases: TGTGCCAGCAGCGAACAGGGGGCCGGGTATGAGCAGTTCTTC. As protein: CASSEQGAGYEQFF.

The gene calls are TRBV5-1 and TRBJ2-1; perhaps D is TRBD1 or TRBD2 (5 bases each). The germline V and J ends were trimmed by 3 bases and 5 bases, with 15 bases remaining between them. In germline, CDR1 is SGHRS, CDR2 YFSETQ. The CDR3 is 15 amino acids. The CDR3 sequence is CASSSSWGINNEQFF. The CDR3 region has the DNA TGCGCCAGCAGCTCGAGCTGGGGGATCAACAATGAGCAGTTCTTC.

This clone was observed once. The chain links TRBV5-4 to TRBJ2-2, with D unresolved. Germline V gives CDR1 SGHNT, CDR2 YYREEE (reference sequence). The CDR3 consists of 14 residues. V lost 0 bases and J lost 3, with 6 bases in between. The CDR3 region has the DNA TGTGCCAGCAGCTTGGTTAGAGACACCGGGGAGCTGTTTTTT. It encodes CASSLVRDTGELFF.

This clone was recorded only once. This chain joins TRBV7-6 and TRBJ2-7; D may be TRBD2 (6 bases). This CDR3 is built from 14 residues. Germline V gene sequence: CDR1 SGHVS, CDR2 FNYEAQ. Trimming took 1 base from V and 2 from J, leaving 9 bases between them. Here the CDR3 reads CASSLEEGAYEQYF. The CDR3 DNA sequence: TGTGCCAGCAGCTTAGAGGAGGGAGCCTACGAGCAGTACTTC.

CDR3 DNA sequence: TGTGCCAGCAGCGCGGGACTAGCGGGTACCTACGAGCAGTACTTC. Translation: CASSAGLAGTYEQYF. The J gene is TRBJ2-7, the V gene TRBV9; TRBD2 agrees at 12 bases. The CDR3 sequence is 15 residues long. Germline loops: CDR1 SGDLS, CDR2 YYNGEE. Trimming cost V 3 bases and J 2 bases; bases outside gene matches: 3. Variable domain in full (rest from reference TRBV9 and TRBJ2-7): DSGVTQTPKHLITATGQRVTLRCSPRSGDLSVYWYQQSLDQGLQFLIQYYNGEERAKGNILERFSAQQFPDLHSELNLSSLELGDSALYFCASSAGLAGTYEQYFGPGTRLTVT.

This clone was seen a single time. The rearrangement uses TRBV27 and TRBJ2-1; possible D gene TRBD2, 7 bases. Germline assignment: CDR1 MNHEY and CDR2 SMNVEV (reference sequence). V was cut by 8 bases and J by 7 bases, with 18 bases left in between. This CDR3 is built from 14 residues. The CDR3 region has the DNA TGTGCCAGCCTTGGACTAGGGGGAAGAAATGAGCAGTTCTTC. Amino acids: CASLGLGGRNEQFF.

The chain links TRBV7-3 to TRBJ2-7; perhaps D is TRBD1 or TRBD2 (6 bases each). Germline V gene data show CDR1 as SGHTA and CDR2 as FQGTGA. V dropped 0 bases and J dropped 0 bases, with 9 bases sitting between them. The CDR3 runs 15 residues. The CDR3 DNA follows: TGTGCCAGCAGCTTAACGGGGGGCGCCTCCTACGAGCAGTACTTC. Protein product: CASSLTGGASYEQYF.

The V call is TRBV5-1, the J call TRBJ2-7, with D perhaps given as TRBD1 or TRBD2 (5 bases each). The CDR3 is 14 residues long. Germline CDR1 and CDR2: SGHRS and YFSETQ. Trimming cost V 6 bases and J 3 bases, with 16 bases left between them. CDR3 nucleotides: TGCGCCAGCACTATGGGACCGATGCTCTACGAGCAGTACTTC. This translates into CASTMGPMLYEQYF.

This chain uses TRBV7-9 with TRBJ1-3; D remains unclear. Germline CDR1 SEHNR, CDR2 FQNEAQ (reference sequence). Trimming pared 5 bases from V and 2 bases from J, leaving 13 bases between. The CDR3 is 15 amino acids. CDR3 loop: CASSPPGQAGNTIYF. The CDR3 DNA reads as TGTGCCAGCAGCCCCCCCGGGCAGGCTGGAAACACCATATATTTT.

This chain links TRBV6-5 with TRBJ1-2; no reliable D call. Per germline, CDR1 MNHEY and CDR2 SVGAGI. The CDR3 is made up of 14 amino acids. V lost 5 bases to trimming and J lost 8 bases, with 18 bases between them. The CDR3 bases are TGTGCCAGCAGTCCCCCAGACGGGTTGAGAGGCTACACCTTC. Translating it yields CASSPPDGLRGYTF.

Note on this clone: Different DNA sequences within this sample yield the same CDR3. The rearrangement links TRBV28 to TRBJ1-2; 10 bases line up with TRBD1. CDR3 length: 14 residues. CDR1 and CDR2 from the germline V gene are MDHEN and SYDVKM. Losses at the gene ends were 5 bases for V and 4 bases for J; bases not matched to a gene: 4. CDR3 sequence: CASSPGTGVYGYTF. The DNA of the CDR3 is TGTGCCAGCAGTCCCGGGACAGGGGTCTATGGCTACACCTTC.

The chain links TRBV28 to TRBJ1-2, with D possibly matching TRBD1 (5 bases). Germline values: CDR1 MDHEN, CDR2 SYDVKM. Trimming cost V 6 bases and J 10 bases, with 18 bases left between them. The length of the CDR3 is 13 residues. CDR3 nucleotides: TGTGCCAGCAGCCCCCCCGGGGCGGAGTCCTACACCTTC. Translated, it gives CASSPPGAESYTF.

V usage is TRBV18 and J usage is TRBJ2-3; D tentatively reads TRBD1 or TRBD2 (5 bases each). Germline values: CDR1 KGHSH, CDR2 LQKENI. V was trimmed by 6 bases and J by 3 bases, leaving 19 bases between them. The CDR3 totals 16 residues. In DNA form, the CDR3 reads TGTGCCAGCTCCCAGGGCCTGGCCCCGGGGACAGATACGCAGTATTTT. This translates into CASSQGLAPGTDTQYF.

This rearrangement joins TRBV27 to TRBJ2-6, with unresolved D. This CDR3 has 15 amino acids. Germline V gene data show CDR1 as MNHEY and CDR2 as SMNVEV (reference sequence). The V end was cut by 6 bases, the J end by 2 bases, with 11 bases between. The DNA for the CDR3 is TGTGCCAGCAGAGCAGGCTTGGCTGGGGCCAACGTCCTGACTTTC. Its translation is CASRAGLAGANVLTF.

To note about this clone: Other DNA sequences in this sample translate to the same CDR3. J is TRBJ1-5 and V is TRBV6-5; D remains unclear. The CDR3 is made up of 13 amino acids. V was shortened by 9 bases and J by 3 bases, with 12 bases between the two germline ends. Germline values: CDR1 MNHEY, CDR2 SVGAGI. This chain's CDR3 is CASSSQINQPQHF. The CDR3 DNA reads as TGTGCCAGTAGTAGTCAGATCAATCAGCCCCAGCATTTT.

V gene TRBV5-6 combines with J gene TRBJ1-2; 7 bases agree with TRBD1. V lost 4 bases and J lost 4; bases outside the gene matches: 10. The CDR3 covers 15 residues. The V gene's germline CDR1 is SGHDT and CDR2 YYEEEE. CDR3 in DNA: TGTGCCAGCAGCATACTAAACAGGGGTTTCTATGGCTACACCTTC. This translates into CASSILNRGFYGYTF.

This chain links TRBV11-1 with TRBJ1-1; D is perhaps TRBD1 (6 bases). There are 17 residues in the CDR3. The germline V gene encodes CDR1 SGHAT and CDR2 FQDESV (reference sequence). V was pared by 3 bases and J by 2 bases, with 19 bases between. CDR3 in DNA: TGTGCCAGCAGCTTTGGGGGGAGAGGACAGCCTAACACTGAAGCTTTCTTT. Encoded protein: CASSFGGRGQPNTEAFF.

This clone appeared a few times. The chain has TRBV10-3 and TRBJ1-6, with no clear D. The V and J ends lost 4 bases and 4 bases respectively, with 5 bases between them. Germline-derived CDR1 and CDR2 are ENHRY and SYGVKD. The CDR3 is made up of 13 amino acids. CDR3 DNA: TGTGCCATCAGTGGTGGGTATAATTCACCCCTCCACTTT. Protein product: CAISGGYNSPLHF.